The 23 T cell receptor beta chains presented below share a single source sample, sequenced in a study of human T cells and chemical hapten exposure. TCRdb recomputed calls from the RACE reads with MiXCR, one row per CDR3 protein. The table has 95,000 or so distinct CDR3 sequences, about 10% seen once. Time point reported: patch test 1, 2 weeks after DPC sensitization. Treatment reported: therapeutic diphenylcyclopropenone sensitization with weekly scalp DPC. The material was whole blood, obtained in connection with sensitization to the hapten diphenylcyclopropenone (DPC). The receptors here all came from a man in his forties with alopecia areata. Some clones in this sample may be carry-over from other donors' samples.

At least ten counts were recorded for this clonotype. This chain joins TRBV7-2 and TRBJ1-6; D gene ambiguous. Germline CDR1 and CDR2: SGHTA and FQGNSA. With 1 base removed from V and 7 bases from J, the gap between germline ends came to 5 bases. The CDR3 contains 13 residues. The CDR3 reads CASSLERNSPLHF. The CDR3, as DNA: TGTGCCAGCAGCTTAGAAAGGAATTCACCCCTCCACTTT.

The chain couples TRBV19 to TRBJ2-7, with 7 bases identical to TRBD1. This CDR3 is built from 13 residues. Per germline, CDR1 LNHDA and CDR2 SQIVND (reference sequence). J was trimmed by 5 bases and V by 9 bases; bases with no gene match: 10. The CDR3 DNA is TGTGCCAGCCAACAGGGGATGAAAAACGAGCAGTACTTC. Protein product: CASQQGMKNEQYF.

This clonotype came up a few times. The genes are TRBV6-5 and TRBJ2-1; unclear D gene. This CDR3 region has 12 residues. The germline V and J ends were trimmed by 6 bases and 7 bases, with 10 bases remaining between them. CDR1 is MNHEY and CDR2 is SVGAGI in the germline V gene. The CDR3 here is CASRPTLNEQFF. CDR3 DNA: TGTGCCAGCAGACCAACCCTAAATGAGCAGTTCTTC.

Comment on this clonotype: Being one base from a much bigger clone, this may be a read error. The chain joins TRBV24-1 to TRBJ1-1; D uncertain. V was clipped by 0 bases and J by 11 bases, with 24 bases between them. This CDR3 has 17 amino acids. CDR1 and CDR2 (germline): KGHDR, SFDVKD. For the CDR3, the DNA is TGTGCCACCAGTGATTTGTCCCCCTACCGGGCTCTGAAAGATGCTTTCTTT. Protein: CATSDLSPYRALKDAFF.

This chain connects TRBV6-2 or TRBV6-3 to TRBJ1-5; D not resolved. The CDR3 spans 13 residues. Germline V gene sequence: CDR1 MNHEY, CDR2 SVGEGT. V gave up 8 bases and J gave up 0 bases, with 8 bases separating them. This chain's CDR3 is CASEADSNQPQHF. The CDR3 coding sequence is TGTGCCAGCGAGGCGGATAGCAATCAGCCCCAGCATTTT.

This clonotype was detected ten times or more. The CDR3 coding sequence is TGTGCCAGCAGCTTAGCGGGAGGAGGGTCTGGGGCCAACGTCCTGACTTTC. Its translation: CASSLAGGGSGANVLTF. This chain connects TRBV7-9 to TRBJ2-6, with a possible D match to TRBD2 (6 bases). CDR1 and CDR2 (germline): SEHNR, FQNEAQ (reference sequence). The CDR3 has 17 residues. Trimming left V 0 bases short and J 1 base short, with 10 bases between.

This clonotype was recorded at least ten times. The V and J genes are TRBV27 and TRBJ2-3; 8 bases are shared with TRBD2. CDR1 is MNHEY and CDR2 is SMNVEV in the germline V gene (reference sequence). The ends lost 2 bases at V and 3 bases at J; junction bases unmatched: 1. The CDR3 is 14 amino acids. The CDR3 DNA sequence: TGTGCCAGCAGTTTAAGCGGGAGTACAGATACGCAGTATTTT. It codes for CASSLSGSTDTQYF.

This sequence joins TRBV19 and TRBJ2-6, with D perhaps matching TRBD1 (6 bases). Germline V CDR1 and CDR2: LNHDA, SQIVND (reference sequence). V was shortened by 9 bases and J by 2 bases, with 17 bases between the two germline ends. This CDR3 spans 16 amino acids. The DNA of the CDR3 is TGTGCCAGCCAAGGGGGAGTGACAACTGGGGCCAACGTCCTGACTTTC. Translation: CASQGGVTTGANVLTF.

The rearrangement uses TRBV7-2 and TRBJ2-3; D may be TRBD2 (6 bases). The germline V and J ends were trimmed by 7 bases and 1 base, with 12 bases remaining between them. The germline V gene encodes CDR1 SGHTA and CDR2 FQGNSA. The CDR3 has 14 residues. The CDR3 nucleotides read TGTGCCAGCAACCTGGAGGGCCGCACAGATACGCAGTATTTT. It codes for CASNLEGRTDTQYF.

This clonotype was counted only a few times. The gene calls are TRBV20-1 and TRBJ2-1; 14 bases are shared with TRBD2. Germline lookup yields CDR1 DFQATT and CDR2 SNEGSKA (reference sequence). Trimming took 6 bases from V and 10 from J; bases not matched to a gene: 8. This CDR3 has 14 amino acids. DNA for the CDR3: TGCAGTGCCCCCGGGACTAGCGGGAGACTGGAGCAGTTCTTC. Translating gives CSAPGTSGRLEQFF.

This clonotype was seen ten or more times. The V gene is TRBV2, the J gene TRBJ1-5, with D unresolved. The CDR3 runs to 15 residues. Looked up from germline, CDR1 is SNHLY and CDR2 is FYNNEI. Trimming took 6 bases from V and 2 from J, leaving 14 bases between them. The CDR3 sequence is CASRESGVGNQPQHF. CDR3 sequence (DNA): TGTGCCAGCAGGGAGTCAGGAGTGGGCAATCAGCCCCAGCATTTT. Supplemented by reference TRBV2 and TRBJ1-5, the full variable domain reads EPEVTQTPSHQVTQMGQEVILRCVPISNHLYFYWYRQILGQKVEFLVSFYNNEISEKSEIFDDQFSVERPDGSNFTLKIRSTKLEDSAMYFCASRESGVGNQPQHFGDGTRLSIL.

This clonotype has a count of ten or more. V and J are TRBV20-1 and TRBJ1-3, with a tentative D call TRBD1 (6 bases). Germline loops: CDR1 DFQATT, CDR2 SNEGSKA (reference sequence). The CDR3 loop spans 14 amino acids. V lost 3 bases and J lost 2, with 11 bases in between. The CDR3 bases are TGCAGTGCTAGGGACAGCCGTGCTGGAAACACCATATATTTT. This gives the protein CSARDSRAGNTIYF.

CDR3 bases: TGTGCCACCACCCCTCTCGGGACTTACTCCTACAATGAGCAGTTCTTC. Amino acid sequence: CATTPLGTYSYNEQFF. The chain employs TRBV19 and TRBJ2-1, with a weak D call TRBD2 (6 bases). This CDR3 region has 16 residues. The ends were cut back, 10 bases at V and 0 bases at J, with 19 bases in the middle. In germline, CDR1 is LNHDA, CDR2 SQIVND (reference sequence).

At least ten counts were recorded for this clonotype. The gene calls are TRBV27 and TRBJ1-6, with TRBD1 identical over 9 bases. Germline V gene sequence: CDR1 MNHEY, CDR2 SMNVEV (reference sequence). J gave up 6 bases and V 3 bases, and 3 bases lay outside the gene matches. The CDR3 has 15 amino acids. CDR3 protein: CASSLATGGNSPLHF. CDR3 nucleotide sequence: TGTGCCAGCAGTTTGGCGACAGGGGGTAATTCACCCCTCCACTTT.

This clonotype was observed many times. The chain links TRBV6-6 to TRBJ1-5; weak D call: TRBD1 (5 bases). The CDR3 totals 14 residues. Trimming shortened V by 7 bases and J by 6 bases, and 16 bases separated the two germline ends. Germline V lookup: CDR1 MNHNY, CDR2 SVGAGI (reference sequence). The CDR3 region is CASIDWGEGQPQHF. The CDR3 DNA reads TGTGCCAGCATCGACTGGGGGGAAGGTCAGCCCCAGCATTTT.

This clonotype was seen a handful of times. The V gene is TRBV7-6, the J gene TRBJ2-7; D is unresolved. CDR3 length: 16 residues. Germline CDR1 SGHVS, CDR2 FNYEAQ. Trimming shortened V by 5 bases and J by 0 bases, and 17 bases separated the two germline ends. The DNA for the CDR3 is TGTGCCAGCAGCCCTAACGAGCGTGGCAGCTCCTACGAGCAGTACTTC. Its translation: CASSPNERGSSYEQYF.

This clonotype was counted many times. This sequence joins TRBV7-9 and TRBJ2-5, with 11 bases identical to TRBD2. V shed 5 bases, J shed 5 bases, and the junction held 4 bases outside the gene matches. Germline-derived CDR1 and CDR2 are SEHNR and FQNEAQ (reference sequence). This CDR3 has 14 amino acids. The chain's CDR3 is CASSLLAGDETQYF. The DNA for the CDR3 is TGTGCCAGCAGCCTACTAGCGGGAGATGAGACCCAGTACTTC.

This clonotype was observed at least ten times. The chain combines TRBV6-6 with TRBJ1-5; TRBD1 agrees at 9 bases. CDR3 size: 15 residues. J was trimmed by 5 bases and V by 2 bases; bases with no gene match: 4. Germline-derived CDR1 and CDR2 are MNHNY and SVGAGI (reference sequence). CDR3: CASSYRQGVYQPQHF. DNA for the CDR3: TGTGCCAGCAGTTACAGACAGGGGGTTTATCAGCCCCAGCATTTT.

The rearrangement uses TRBV3-1 and TRBJ2-7; TRBD2 aligns across 7 bases. V gave up 4 bases and J gave up 3 bases; unmatched junction bases: 12. Germline CDR1 is LGHDT and CDR2 is YNNKEL (reference sequence). The length of the CDR3 is 16 residues. In DNA, the CDR3 is TGTGCCAGCAGCCGCGATACTAGCGTCGCCTTCTACGAGCAGTACGTC. This encodes CASSRDTSVAFYEQYV.

This clonotype was detected only a few times. The gene calls are TRBV10-3 and TRBJ2-5; weak D call: TRBD2 (6 bases). The CDR3 spans 15 residues. CDR1 and CDR2 (germline): ENHRY, SYGVKD. V lost 4 bases and J lost 5, with 17 bases in between. In nucleotides, the CDR3 is TGTGCCATCAGTGTTGGGGGAGGCGCGCCTGAGACCCAGTACTTC. It specifies CAISVGGGAPETQYF.

The gene calls are TRBV7-3 and TRBJ2-3, with D possibly matching TRBD2 (5 bases). Germline-derived CDR1 and CDR2 are SGHTA and FQGTGA. CDR3 length equals 16 residues. V was shortened by 5 bases and J by 0 bases, with 15 bases between the two germline ends. The CDR3 DNA reads TGTGCCAGCAGCGATGGCCAGCGGACTAGCACAGATACGCAGTATTTT. It yields the protein CASSDGQRTSTDTQYF. Together with reference TRBV7-3 and TRBJ2-3, the CDR3 gives the full variable domain: GAGVSQTPSNKVTEKGKYVELRCDPISGHTALYWYRQSLGQGPEFLIYFQGTGAADDSGLPNDRFFAVRPEGSVSTLKIQRTERGDSAVYLCASSDGQRTSTDTQYFGPGTRLTVL.

As regards this clonotype: This clone may be a read error of a much larger clone one base away. The final CDR3 position lacks the conserved phenylalanine or tryptophan, pointing to a likely read error. CDR3 DNA sequence: TGTGCCACCAGTGATTCCGGGCCTCAGCCCCAGCATTCT. Translating gives CATSDSGPQPQHS. The rearrangement joins TRBV24-1 to TRBJ1-5, with D unclear. Trimming shortened V by 2 bases and J by 6 bases, and 7 bases separated the two germline ends. The CDR3 is 13 amino acids. The germline V gene encodes CDR1 KGHDR and CDR2 SFDVKD.

There are a few counts of this clonotype. The chain recombines TRBV9 with TRBJ2-1; D gene unclear. The CDR3 runs 15 residues. Trimming cost V 0 bases and J 1 base, with 8 bases left between them. From germline, CDR1 is SGDLS and CDR2 YYNGEE. The CDR3 sequence: CASSVGRASYNEQFF. For the CDR3, the DNA is TGTGCCAGCAGCGTAGGACGGGCGTCCTACAATGAGCAGTTCTTC.